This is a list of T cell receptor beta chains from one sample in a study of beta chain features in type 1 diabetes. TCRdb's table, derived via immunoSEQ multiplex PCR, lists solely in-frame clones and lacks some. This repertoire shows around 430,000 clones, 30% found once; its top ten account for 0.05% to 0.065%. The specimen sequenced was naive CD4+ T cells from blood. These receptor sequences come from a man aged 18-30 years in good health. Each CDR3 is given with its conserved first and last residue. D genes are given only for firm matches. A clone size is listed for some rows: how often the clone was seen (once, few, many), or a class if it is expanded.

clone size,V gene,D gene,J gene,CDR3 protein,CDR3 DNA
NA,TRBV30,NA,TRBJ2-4,CAGTGLGKNIQYF,TGTGCCGGAACAGGGTTGGGCAAAAACATTCAGTACTTC
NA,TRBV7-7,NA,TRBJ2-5,CASSLLGAWGETQYF,TGTGCCAGCAGCCTTCTGGGCGCCTGGGGAGAGACCCAGTACTTC
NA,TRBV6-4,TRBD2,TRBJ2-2,CASSPEGLAGAGELFF,TGTGCCAGCAGCCCGGAGGGACTAGCGGGAGCCGGGGAGCTGTTTTTT
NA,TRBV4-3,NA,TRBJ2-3,CASSQALARTDTQYF,TGCGCCAGCAGCCAAGCTCTAGCGCGCACAGATACGCAGTATTTT
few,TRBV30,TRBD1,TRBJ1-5,CAWSADRGGNQPQHF,TGTGCCTGGAGTGCGGACAGGGGTGGCAATCAGCCCCAGCATTTT
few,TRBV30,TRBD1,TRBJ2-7,CAWSVRGQSYEQYF,TGTGCCTGGAGTGTACGGGGACAGTCCTACGAGCAGTACTTC
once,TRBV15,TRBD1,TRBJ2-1,CATSRAGQGINEQFF,TGTGCCACCAGCAGAGCGGGACAGGGGATAAATGAGCAGTTCTTC
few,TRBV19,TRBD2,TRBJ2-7,CASSIALAGALYEQYF,TGTGCCAGTAGTATAGCCCTAGCGGGAGCACTCTACGAGCAGTACTTC
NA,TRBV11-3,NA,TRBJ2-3,CASSLAGADTQYF,TGTGCCAGCAGCTTAGCGGGTGCAGATACGCAGTATTTT
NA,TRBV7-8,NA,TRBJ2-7,CASSLHYEQYF,TGTGCCAGCAGCCTGCACTACGAGCAGTACTTC
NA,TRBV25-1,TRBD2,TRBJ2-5,CASSEIGSGVQETQYF,TGTGCCAGCAGTGAGATCGGTAGCGGGGTCCAAGAGACCCAGTACTTC
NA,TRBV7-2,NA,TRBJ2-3,CASSLGRRAVTDTQYF,TGTGCCAGCAGCTTGGGGAGGAGGGCCGTCACAGATACGCAGTATTTT
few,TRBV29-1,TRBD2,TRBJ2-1,CSVEGLSGLAVSYNEQFF,TGCAGCGTTGAAGGACTTTCGGGACTAGCAGTATCCTACAATGAGCAGTTCTTC
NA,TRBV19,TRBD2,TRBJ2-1,CASSTQTSGDEQFF,TGTGCCAGTAGTACCCAGACTAGCGGAGATGAGCAGTTCTTC
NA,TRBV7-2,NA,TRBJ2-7,CASSLVARDYEQYF,TGTGCCAGCAGCTTAGTTGCCAGGGACTACGAGCAGTACTTC
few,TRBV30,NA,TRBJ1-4,CASGRENEKLFF,TGTGCCTCTGGGAGGGAAAATGAAAAACTGTTTTTT
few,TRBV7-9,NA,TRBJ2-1,CASSLEGVGEQFF,TGTGCCAGCAGCTTAGAAGGCGTTGGTGAGCAGTTCTTC
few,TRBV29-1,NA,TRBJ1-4,CSAARTVGEKLFF,TGCAGCGCCGCTAGGACCGTAGGAGAAAAACTGTTTTTT
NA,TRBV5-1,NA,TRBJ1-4,CASSPGQFPDEKLFF,TGCGCCAGCAGCCCGGGACAATTTCCCGATGAAAAACTGTTTTTT
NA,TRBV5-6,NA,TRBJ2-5,CASSLFRDFKETQYF,TGTGCCAGCAGCTTGTTTCGGGACTTCAAAGAGACCCAGTACTTC
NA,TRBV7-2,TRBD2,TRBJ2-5,CASRPSGGQETQYF,TGTGCCAGCAGGCCGAGCGGGGGCCAAGAGACCCAGTACTTC
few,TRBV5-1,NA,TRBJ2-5,CASSPQGQETQYF,TGCGCCAGCAGCCCCCAAGGGCAAGAGACCCAGTACTTC
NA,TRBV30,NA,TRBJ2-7,CAWSKWRGLSYEQYF,TGTGCCTGGAGTAAGTGGAGGGGACTCTCCTACGAGCAGTACTTC
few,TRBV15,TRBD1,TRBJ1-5,CATSRGTTGVGQPQHF,TGTGCCACCAGCAGAGGAACGACAGGGGTTGGGCAGCCCCAGCATTTT
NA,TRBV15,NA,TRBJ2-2,CATSRDGGNTGELFF,TGTGCCACCAGCAGAGATGGGGGAAACACCGGGGAGCTGTTTTTT
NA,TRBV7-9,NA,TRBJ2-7,CASSLEEDTEQYF,TGTGCCAGCAGCTTAGAAGAGGACACCGAGCAGTACTTC
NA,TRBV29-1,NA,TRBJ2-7,CSVDSGRSYEQYF,TGCAGCGTTGATAGTGGACGCTCCTACGAGCAGTACTTC